These 16 T cell receptor beta chains were all obtained from the same sample, sequenced in a study of post-analysis software for immune sequencing data. Whole-study findings and limits: TRBV5-6, TRBV5-1 and TRBV20-1 belonged to a set of roughly 5 TRBV segments that were more frequent in patients than controls.

Each TCR beta cDNA library carried unique molecular identifiers. TCRdb re-called the PCR reads through MiXCR, storing one row per CDR3 protein. This sample has 400,000 to 500,000 distinct CDR3 sequences, with approximately 39% found just once. Antigen specificity for these receptors is unknown. The sample was blood. The receptors were sampled from a girl aged 2 to 10 with multiple sclerosis.

The chain links TRBV6-6 to TRBJ2-3; 7 positions match TRBD2. CDR1 is MNHNY and CDR2 is SVGAGI in the germline V gene (reference sequence). The CDR3 spans 14 residues. The J segment lost 4 bases and the V segment lost 2 bases, leaving 3 bases of the junction unmatched. CDR3: CASSYRLAADTQYF. Here the CDR3 DNA reads TGTGCCAGCAGTTACAGGCTAGCGGCAGATACGCAGTATTTT.

Regarding this clonotype: The junction departs from the called germline gene at one end, perhaps through a read error. The chain recombines TRBV20-1 with TRBJ1-5; the D gene is possibly TRBD1 (5 bases). Germline lookup yields CDR1 DFQATT and CDR2 SNEGSKA (reference sequence). The CDR3 has 15 amino acids. The CDR3 region is CSASSRAYSNQPRHF. CDR3 in DNA: TGCAGTGCTAGTAGCAGGGCTTATAGCAATCAGCCCCGGCATTTT.

The chain uses TRBV7-6 and TRBJ2-3; the match to TRBD1 covers 10 bases. Germline loops: CDR1 SGHVS, CDR2 FNYEAQ. This CDR3 comprises 15 residues. V was pared by 5 bases and J by 3 bases, with 5 bases of the junction left unmatched. This CDR3 reads CASSPWTGGTDTQYF. The CDR3 bases are TGTGCCAGCAGCCCTTGGACAGGGGGAACAGATACGCAGTATTTT.

In its sample, this clonotype was seen a few times. V gene TRBV4-2 combines with J gene TRBJ2-7; TRBD2 aligns across 7 bases. The CDR3 totals 15 residues. Germline assignment: CDR1 LGHNA and CDR2 YNFKEQ. V shed 3 bases and J 4 bases; nucleotides not matched to a gene: 9. CDR3 nucleotides: TGTGCCAGCAGCCACGGGGCGGGAGCAGATTACGAGCAGTACTTC. Amino acid sequence: CASSHGAGADYEQYF.

The J gene is TRBJ1-1, the V gene TRBV4-2; 10 bases are shared with TRBD1. The CDR3 loop spans 16 amino acids. Germline lookup yields CDR1 LGHNA and CDR2 YNFKEQ. V was clipped by 0 bases and J by 3 bases; unmatched bases: 4. CDR3 sequence (DNA): TGTGCCAGCAGCCAAGATCAAGGGACAGGGGACACTGAAGCTTTCTTT. Protein: CASSQDQGTGDTEAFF.

The V gene is TRBV6-5, the J gene TRBJ2-5; D is possibly TRBD1 (5 bases). The length of the CDR3 is 13 residues. V was pared by 4 bases and J by 4 bases, with 10 bases between. Germline-derived CDR1 and CDR2 are MNHEY and SVGAGI. CDR3 coding DNA: TGTGCCAGCAGTTCAAGGGGTGGAGAGACCCAGTACTTC. Protein: CASSSRGGETQYF.

A few counts support this clonotype. CDR3 nucleotides: TGTGCCAGCAGCCTTAGAGGGGGGGCAGGGTACGGCTACACCTTC. Translated, it gives CASSLRGGAGYGYTF. The chain combines TRBV7-2 with TRBJ1-2; D is possibly TRBD1 (6 bases). The CDR3 totals 15 residues. V lost 5 bases, J lost 8 bases, and 21 bases lay in between. Germline CDR1 is SGHTA and CDR2 is FQGNSA.

There are a few counts of this clonotype. V is TRBV6-6 and J is TRBJ2-5; D gene uncertain. The DNA end is more similar to TRBJ2-7, so the J call may be wrong. Germline CDR1 MNHNY, CDR2 SVGAGI (reference sequence). This CDR3 is 14 amino acids long. The CDR3 DNA sequence: TGTGCCAGCAGTTACTCCCCAGCCGAGAGCGAGCAGTACTTC. This encodes CASSYSPAESEQYF.

This clonotype was counted only a few times. The chain joins TRBV4-3 to TRBJ2-7; no definite D call. V was shortened by 0 bases and J by 2 bases, with 8 bases between the two germline ends. Germline V lookup: CDR1 LGHNA, CDR2 YSLEER. CDR3 length equals 14 residues. Here the CDR3 reads CASSQDVWPYEQYF. In nucleotides, the CDR3 is TGCGCCAGCAGCCAAGATGTGTGGCCCTACGAGCAGTACTTC.

This clonotype occurred many times. This chain uses TRBV5-1 with TRBJ2-7, with 10 positions matching TRBD1. The CDR3 sequence is 15 residues long. V was pared by 5 bases and J by 2 bases, with 7 bases of the junction left unmatched. Per the germline V gene, CDR1 is SGHRS and CDR2 is YFSETQ. CDR3: CASRRDRGETYEQYF. The CDR3 DNA follows: TGCGCCAGCAGACGGGACAGGGGCGAAACCTACGAGCAGTACTTC.

This chain connects TRBV12-3 or TRBV12-4 to TRBJ2-4; the D is unclear. This CDR3 comprises 13 residues. Between the trimmed V and J ends, which lost 3 bases and 4 bases, there was a span of 7 bases. The DNA for the CDR3 is TGTGCCAGCAGTTTTGGGCGAAAAAACATTCAGTACTTC. Encoded protein: CASSFGRKNIQYF.

This clonotype was detected a few times. The J gene is TRBJ2-3, the V gene TRBV29-1, with TRBD2 matching over 10 bases. From germline, CDR1 is SQVTM and CDR2 ANQGSEA. Trimming removed 4 bases from V and 0 bases from J; junction bases left unmatched: 7. CDR3 size: 16 residues. CDR3 amino acids: CSVVRVAGGSTDTQYF. The CDR3 DNA is TGCAGCGTTGTTAGGGTAGCGGGAGGTAGCACAGATACGCAGTATTTT.

This chain links TRBV12-3 or TRBV12-4 with TRBJ2-5, with D perhaps assigned TRBD1 or TRBD2 (5 bases each). Trimming left V 3 bases short and J 0 bases short, with 11 bases between. CDR3 length equals 15 residues. This CDR3 is CASSFFRGDQETQYF. The CDR3 coding sequence is TGTGCCAGCAGTTTTTTTAGAGGGGACCAAGAGACCCAGTACTTC.

The rearrangement joins TRBV25-1 to TRBJ1-2; TRBD1 might be the D (6 bases). CDR3 length: 13 residues. Trimming stripped 3 bases from V and 8 bases from J, with 13 bases between. Germline V gene lookup returns CDR1 MGHDK and CDR2 SYGVNS. The CDR3 spells CASSDYGGRGYTF. CDR3 bases: TGTGCCAGCAGTGACTATGGGGGGCGAGGCTACACCTTC.

The chain couples TRBV7-9 to TRBJ2-1; D is possibly TRBD2 (6 bases). Germline loops: CDR1 SEHNR, CDR2 FQNEAQ (reference sequence). Deletions cut 4 bases from V and 9 bases from J, with 19 bases between. CDR3 length equals 15 residues. CDR3 bases: TGTGCCAGCAGCTCCACCCGACTAGTTTGTTCTGAGCAGTTCTTC. It translates to CASSSTRLVCSEQFF.

The V and J genes are TRBV6-5 and TRBJ1-2; D might be TRBD1 (6 bases). The V end was cut by 0 bases, the J end by 6 bases, with 11 bases between. The CDR3 covers 14 residues. In germline, CDR1 is MNHEY, CDR2 SVGAGI. The CDR3 DNA is TGTGCCAGCAGTTACTCGACCGGGGGCAATGGCTACACCTTC. Translated, it gives CASSYSTGGNGYTF.